This T cell receptor (beta chain) was sequenced during a study of blood T cell repertoires in COVID-19. Overall study context: T cells, B-cell-depleted T cells, or PBMCs supplied cDNA or gDNA.

Libraries were prepared by immunoSEQ multiplex PCR; TCRdb keeps only in-frame clonotypes and omits some of them. The data show about 120,000 clones, around 85% seen once. The CDR3 is made up of 18 amino acids. With V trimmed by 4 bases and J by 7 bases, 12 bases remained unmatched. The germline V gene encodes CDR1 SGHTA and CDR2 FQGNSA. Input material: peripheral blood. The source is a human donor in a cohort sampled during active COVID-19. The rearrangement joins TRBV7-2 to TRBJ2-1; 14 bases fit TRBD2. The CDR3: CASSSRPGLAGAGNEQFF. The CDR3 DNA reads TGTGCCAGCAGCTCCAGACCGGGACTAGCGGGGGCCGGGAATGAGCAGTTCTTC.